The 22 T cell receptor beta chains below were found in one sample sequenced in a study of blood T cell repertoires in COVID-19. TCRdb's copy holds only in-frame clones and misses some; the assay was immunoSEQ multiplex PCR. The table has roughly 210,000 clones, 88% seen once. The material sequenced was peripheral blood. Every receptor here comes from a man between 65 and 85 years old with acute or convalescent COVID-19.

The chain couples TRBV28 to TRBJ2-2; 9 bases agree with TRBD2. Germline CDR1 MDHEN, CDR2 SYDVKM. This CDR3 spans 14 amino acids. V lost 6 bases to trimming and J lost 5 bases; unmatched junction nucleotides: 4. This CDR3 is CASRGTSSTGELFF. CDR3 nucleotides: TGTGCCAGCAGGGGGACTAGCAGTACCGGGGAGCTGTTTTTT. Filled out from reference TRBV28 and TRBJ2-2, the complete variable domain reads DVKVTQSSRYLVKRTGEKVFLECVQDMDHENMFWYRQDPGLGLRLIYFSYDVKMKEKGDIPEGYSVSREKKERFSLILESASTNQTSMYLCASRGTSSTGELFFGEGSRLTVL.

V usage is TRBV6-5 and J usage is TRBJ2-7, with 10 nucleotides matching TRBD1. The germline gives CDR1 MNHEY, CDR2 SVGAGI. V lost 7 bases to trimming and J lost 3 bases; unmatched junction nucleotides: 3. CDR3 size: 13 residues. CDR3 sequence reads: CASKRDRGYEQYF. CDR3 sequence (DNA): TGTGCCAGCAAACGGGACAGGGGCTACGAGCAGTACTTC.

The V gene is TRBV5-4, the J gene TRBJ1-3, with D possibly being TRBD1 (5 bases). The CDR3 covers 17 residues. With 4 bases removed from V and 0 bases from J, the gap between germline ends came to 17 bases. Germline lookup yields CDR1 SGHNT and CDR2 YYREEE (reference sequence). The CDR3 region is CASSTEGLTSSGNTIYF. The CDR3 nucleotides read TGTGCCAGCAGCACGGAGGGGTTAACTAGCTCTGGAAACACCATATATTTT.

The V and J genes are TRBV6-5 and TRBJ1-1, with no clear D. V lost 6 bases, J lost 3 bases, and 11 bases lay in between. The CDR3 covers 13 residues. CDR1 MNHEY and CDR2 SVGAGI come from the germline V gene. CDR3 protein: CASRGRSDTEAFF. DNA for the CDR3: TGTGCCAGCAGAGGAAGGAGCGACACTGAAGCTTTCTTT.

The chain joins TRBV6-1 to TRBJ2-7, with 8 bases lining up with TRBD1. V gave up 3 bases and J gave up 4 bases; unmatched junction bases: 14. From germline, CDR1 is MNHNS and CDR2 SASEGT. This CDR3 is 17 amino acids long. The CDR3 is CASSDTFGTGGYYEQYF. DNA for the CDR3: TGTGCCAGCAGTGATACATTTGGGACAGGAGGATATTACGAGCAGTACTTC.

The chain recombines TRBV9 with TRBJ1-4; no definite D call. CDR1 is SGDLS, CDR2 YYNGEE, per germline. The CDR3 loop spans 13 amino acids. Trimming removed 4 bases from V and 8 bases from J, with 12 bases in between. Here the CDR3 reads CASSLREGEKLFF. The CDR3 nucleotides read TGTGCCAGCAGCCTCCGGGAAGGGGAAAAACTGTTTTTT.

This chain connects TRBV5-1 to TRBJ1-3; D is unclear. The germline V gene has CDR1 SGHRS and CDR2 YFSETQ. Trimming removed 4 bases from V and 0 bases from J, with 17 bases in between. This CDR3 contains 17 residues. CDR3 amino acids: CASSELSVASSGNTIYF. The CDR3 DNA is TGCGCCAGCAGCGAACTCAGCGTGGCAAGCTCTGGAAACACCATATATTTT.

The chain uses TRBV13 and TRBJ1-1; D is possibly TRBD1 (5 bases). This CDR3 spans 15 amino acids. V gave up 4 bases and J gave up 5 bases, with 17 bases separating them. CDR1 and CDR2 from the germline V gene are PRHDT and FYEKMQ (reference sequence). CDR3 DNA sequence: TGTGCCAGCAGCTCGTTAGAAATTCAGGGAACTGAAGCTTTCTTT. Translation: CASSSLEIQGTEAFF.

The chain recombines TRBV7-8 with TRBJ1-4, with a weak D call TRBD1 (5 bases). The germline V gene has CDR1 SGHVS and CDR2 FQNEAQ. V lost 1 base, J lost 7 bases, and 16 bases lay in between. The CDR3 consists of 16 residues. This CDR3 is CASSLDPTAWGEKLFF. The DNA for the CDR3 is TGTGCCAGCAGCTTAGACCCGACAGCCTGGGGTGAAAAACTGTTTTTT.

The rearrangement uses TRBV12-3 or TRBV12-4 and TRBJ2-3; D ambiguous. Between the trimmed V and J ends, which lost 6 bases and 0 bases, there was a span of 7 bases. The CDR3 is 13 residues long. The CDR3 sequence is CASRLISTDTQYF. The CDR3 DNA reads TGTGCCAGCAGACTGATTAGCACAGATACGCAGTATTTT.

This chain joins TRBV9 and TRBJ2-3; 11 bases are a match to TRBD2. V trimming: 4 bases; J trimming: 4 bases; junction bases outside the gene matches: 14. Per the germline V gene, CDR1 is SGDLS and CDR2 is YYNGEE. The CDR3 sequence is 18 residues long. CDR3 sequence (DNA): TGTGCCAGCAGCCCCCGTATCAGGCTAGCGGGAGGCCCAGATACGCAGTATTTT. The encoded protein is CASSPRIRLAGGPDTQYF. Supplemented by reference TRBV9 and TRBJ2-3, the full variable domain reads DSGVTQTPKHLITATGQRVTLRCSPRSGDLSVYWYQQSLDQGLQFLIQYYNGEERAKGNILERFSAQQFPDLHSELNLSSLELGDSALYFCASSPRIRLAGGPDTQYFGPGTRLTVL.

The chain has TRBV19 and TRBJ2-6; 7 nucleotides match TRBD1. CDR1 LNHDA and CDR2 SQIVND come from the germline V gene (reference sequence). V was clipped by 6 bases and J by 1 base; unmatched bases: 12. The CDR3 spans 18 residues. DNA of the CDR3: TGTGCCAGTAGGAAAACCGGGACAGCCCGATCTGGGGCCAACGTCCTGACTTTC. Its translation is CASRKTGTARSGANVLTF.

V gene TRBV28 combines with J gene TRBJ2-1, with 10 bases that match TRBD2. Germline V gives CDR1 MDHEN, CDR2 SYDVKM. Losses at the gene ends were 2 bases for V and 9 bases for J; bases not matched to a gene: 4. This CDR3 is built from 14 residues. CDR3 coding DNA: TGTGCCAGCAGTTTAGTAGGGACTAGCGTTGAGCAGTTCTTC. It codes for CASSLVGTSVEQFF.

This clone turned up a few times. The CDR3 region is CASSPPGLAGGLYEQYF. The CDR3 DNA reads TGTGCCAGCTCACCACCTGGACTAGCGGGAGGGTTGTACGAGCAGTACTTC. The chain has TRBV18 and TRBJ2-7, with 15 bases lining up with TRBD2. The J segment lost 4 bases and the V segment lost 0 bases, leaving 4 bases of the junction unmatched. CDR3 length: 17 residues. CDR1 and CDR2 from the germline V gene are KGHSH and LQKENI.

The genes are TRBV4-2 and TRBJ2-1; 7 positions agree with TRBD1. After removal of 0 bases from V and 4 bases from J, the junction contained 3 bases not matched to a gene. Germline CDR1 LGHNA, CDR2 YNFKEQ. The CDR3 is made up of 15 amino acids. In nucleotides, the CDR3 is TGTGCCAGCAGCCAAGATCGGGGACAGTACAATGAGCAGTTCTTC. Translating gives CASSQDRGQYNEQFF.

This clone was picked up a small number of times. The chain couples TRBV6-1 to TRBJ2-3; D gene unclear. The CDR3 sequence is 18 residues long. The germline V and J ends were trimmed by 1 base and 0 bases, with 17 bases remaining between them. Germline assignment: CDR1 MNHNS and CDR2 SASEGT. The CDR3 loop reads CASSEDSGTRFSTDTQYF. CDR3 nucleotide sequence: TGTGCCAGCAGTGAAGACAGTGGTACCCGCTTCAGCACAGATACGCAGTATTTT.

V is TRBV4-3 and J is TRBJ1-1, with no clear D. V lost 0 bases and J 4 bases, leaving 15 bases between the germline ends. Germline V CDR1 and CDR2: LGHNA, YSLEER. The CDR3 runs 16 residues. In DNA form, the CDR3 reads TGCGCCAGCAGCCAAGACGCCCCCCCGCGGGGCACTGAAGCTTTCTTT. Protein sequence: CASSQDAPPRGTEAFF.

The chain links TRBV5-1 to TRBJ1-4; TRBD1 aligns across 7 bases. CDR1 and CDR2 (germline): SGHRS, YFSETQ. The trim removed 4 bases at V and 4 bases at J, leaving 4 bases unmatched. The length of the CDR3 is 14 residues. In DNA form, the CDR3 reads TGCGCCAGCAGCAAGGGACAGAATAATGAAAAACTGTTTTTT. Amino acid sequence: CASSKGQNNEKLFF.

This sequence joins TRBV2 and TRBJ2-5; 10 bases line up with TRBD1. J gave up 4 bases and V 7 bases, and 6 bases lay outside the gene matches. The CDR3 runs to 14 residues. The germline V gene has CDR1 SNHLY and CDR2 FYNNEI. The CDR3 protein is CASKKGTGAETQYF. The DNA for the CDR3 is TGTGCCAGCAAGAAGGGGACAGGGGCAGAGACCCAGTACTTC.

This rearrangement joins TRBV6-2 or TRBV6-3 to TRBJ1-2, with D tentatively TRBD1 (5 bases). V was cut by 0 bases and J by 3 bases, with 17 bases left in between. CDR3 size: 17 residues. The germline CDR1 and CDR2 sequences are MNHEY and SVGEGT. This CDR3 is CASSYSTLRVKDYGYTF. The CDR3 bases are TGTGCCAGCAGTTACTCAACCCTCAGGGTAAAGGACTATGGCTACACCTTC.

The V and J genes are TRBV3-1 (or the pseudogene TRBV3-2) and TRBJ1-4; D uncertain. The germline V gene encodes CDR1 LGHDT and CDR2 YNNKEL (reference sequence). Trimming pared 5 bases from V and 5 bases from J, leaving 12 bases between. CDR3 length: 14 residues. DNA of the CDR3: TGTGCCAGCAGCTTCCCGGGGAGAAATGAAAAACTGTTTTTT. Translating gives CASSFPGRNEKLFF.

The chain carries TRBV27 and TRBJ1-2; D unresolved. The V gene's germline CDR1 is MNHEY and CDR2 SMNVEV (reference sequence). The V and J ends lost 0 bases and 4 bases respectively, with 6 bases between them. This CDR3 has 13 amino acids. CDR3 region: CASSLSERYGYTF. The DNA for the CDR3 is TGTGCCAGCAGTTTATCGGAGCGCTATGGCTACACCTTC.